This TCR beta chain was profiled in a study of T cell responses to AZD1222 COVID-19 vaccine (dated by TCRdb to about 2021). For the study in its entirety: AZD1222 recipients whose second dose came at about 4 weeks and those whose second dose came at about 12 weeks were combined into one group, since spike-specific TCR depth and breadth did not differ between the two schedules. TCR sequencing was performed for fewer than 250 trial participants, of whom roughly 200 were given two doses of AZD1222 and approximately 25 were given two doses of MenACWY control vaccine. Enrollment into the trials was organized by age into subgroups of 18-55, 56-69 and 70-plus years, and those subgroups contained roughly 140, 27 and 60 TCR-sequenced participants, respectively.

Trimming removed 1 base from V and 2 bases from J, leaving 3 bases between the germline ends. The germline V gene (reference sequence) specifies GTSNPN as CDR1 and SVGIG as CDR2. The CDR3 holds 11 amino acids from the cysteine to the phenylalanine. The entry retains the CDR3 DNA only, 33 bases that are in frame from base 1. What the work shows at the level of the full study, not this receptor alone: The 56-69-year group was small, and its depth increase did not reach significance, likely because of low power. Reportedly, almost half of the unique spike-specific TCRs recognized epitopes lying outside the regions that are mutated in the B.1.351 and B.1.1.7 variants. CD4 TCRs associated with the vaccine covered the entire spike protein, and the dominant responses were in regions 160-218 and 743-854. Because no samples from the day 14 peak response were available, repertoires could be characterized only after the peak T cell response. Participants were mostly white British and included more females than males, and it was suggested by the authors that clonal diversity may have been underestimated. A significant rise in spike-specific TCR breadth and depth was observed after two AZD1222 doses relative to day 0 and relative to MenACWY recipients. Conclusions about previously exposed vaccinees are limited, since just 5 or 6 AZD1222 recipients were seropositive for SARS-CoV-2 at baseline.

To note about this clone: Its antigen is still unknown. No much larger clonotype is one base removed from it; base qualities were not supplied.

The sample's time point label, in plain terms: baseline before first vaccination. Vaccinee samples were obtained from the UK trials COV001 and COV002, which included a single-blind randomized controlled phase 2/3 trial of AZD1222 (ChAdOx1 nCoV-19) in healthy adults. For TCRbeta chain sequencing, PBMC samples from trial participants were taken at day 0 and at day 28 after the second dose. The CDR3 regions of human TCRbeta chains were analyzed by immunosequencing. For the original study's pipeline: TCRs in the repertoires were matched against a reference library of SARS-CoV-2-specific TCRs that had been generated with the MIRA antigen-specificity platform. Breadth was defined as the fraction of unique TCRs that were SARS-CoV-2-associated, and depth was defined as the fraction of total T cells that were SARS-CoV-2-associated. Using the MIRA data, each spike-specific TCR was mapped to the spike region that the TCR reacts to and placed in a CD4 or CD8 class. Log10-transformed breadth and depth values were compared by one-way ANOVA with Sidak's multiple comparisons tests. The source is immuneACCESS, and TCRdb retained only in-frame sequences with V and J called. Part of the clones is not carried over; for the studies checked, unresolved V genes explain less than half of this, and the remainder is unexplained. That table is the source of V, J and clone size, and D and trimming were worked out from the DNA. Within this sample are around 140,000 clones, with 85% to 95% of them counted one time only. 1.5% to 2% of the sample is held by the ten biggest clonotypes.

This receptor was obtained from an adult in good health. The V and J segments used are TRBV30 and TRBJ2-7, with the D gene call left open. The sequencing here drew on peripheral blood, taken on day 0 of AZD1222 vaccination. The CDR3: CAWSGAYEQYF. The nucleotides are TGTGCCTGGAGTGGGGCCTACGAGCAGTACTTC.